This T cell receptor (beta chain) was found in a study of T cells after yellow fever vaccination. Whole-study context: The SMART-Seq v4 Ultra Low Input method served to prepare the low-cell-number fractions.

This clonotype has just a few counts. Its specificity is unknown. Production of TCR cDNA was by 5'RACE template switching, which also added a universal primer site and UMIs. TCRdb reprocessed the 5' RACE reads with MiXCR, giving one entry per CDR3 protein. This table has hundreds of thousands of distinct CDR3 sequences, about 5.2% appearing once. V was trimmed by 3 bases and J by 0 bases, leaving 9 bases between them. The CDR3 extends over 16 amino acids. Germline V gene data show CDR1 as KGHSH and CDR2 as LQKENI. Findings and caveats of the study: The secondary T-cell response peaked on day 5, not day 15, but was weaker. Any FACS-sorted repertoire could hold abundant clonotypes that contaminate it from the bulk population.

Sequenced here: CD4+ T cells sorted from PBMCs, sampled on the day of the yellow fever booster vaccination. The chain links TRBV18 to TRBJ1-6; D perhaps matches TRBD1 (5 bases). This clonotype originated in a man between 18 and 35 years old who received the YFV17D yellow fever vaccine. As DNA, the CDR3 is TGTGCCAGCTCACCCTTCGACAGCTCCTATAATTCACCCCTCCACTTT. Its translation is CASSPFDSSYNSPLHF. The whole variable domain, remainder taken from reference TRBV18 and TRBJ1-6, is NAGVMQNPRHLVRRRGQEARLRCSPMKGHSHVYWYRQLPEEGLKFMVYLQKENIIDESGMPKERFSAEFPKEGPSILRIQQVVRGDSAAYFCASSPFDSSYNSPLHFGNGTRLTVT.